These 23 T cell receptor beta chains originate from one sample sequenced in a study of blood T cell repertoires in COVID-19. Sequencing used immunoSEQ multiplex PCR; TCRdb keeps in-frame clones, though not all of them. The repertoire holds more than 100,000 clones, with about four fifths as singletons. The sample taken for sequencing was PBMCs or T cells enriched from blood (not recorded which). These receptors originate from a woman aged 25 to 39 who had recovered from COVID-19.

CDR3 sequence: CASSQVTGKNQPQHF. The CDR3 region has the DNA TGCGCCAGCAGCCAAGTGACAGGGAAGAACCAGCCCCAGCATTTT. This chain links TRBV4-1 with TRBJ1-5, with 7 bases identical to TRBD1. The CDR3 consists of 15 residues. Unmatched junction bases numbered 7, after V lost 1 base and J lost 7 bases. The germline V gene encodes CDR1 MGHRA and CDR2 YSYEKL.

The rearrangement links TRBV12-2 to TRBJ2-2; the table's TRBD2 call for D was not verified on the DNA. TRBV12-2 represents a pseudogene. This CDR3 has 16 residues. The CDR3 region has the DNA TGTGCAAGTCGCTTAGGGCTAGCGGGAAACACCGGGGAGCTGTTTTTT. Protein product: CASRLGLAGNTGELFF.

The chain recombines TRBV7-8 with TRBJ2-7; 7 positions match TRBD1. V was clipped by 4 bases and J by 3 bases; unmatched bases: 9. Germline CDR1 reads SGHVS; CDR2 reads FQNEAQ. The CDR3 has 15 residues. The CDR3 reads CASSSIRDRYYEQYF. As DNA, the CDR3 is TGTGCCAGCAGCTCAATCCGGGACAGATACTACGAGCAGTACTTC.

The CDR3 loop is CASRQDTFNYGYTF. CDR3 nucleotides: TGTGCCAGCAGACAGGACACTTTTAACTATGGCTACACCTTC. The chain couples TRBV2 to TRBJ1-2; D is possibly TRBD1 (5 bases). V was clipped by 6 bases and J by 1 base, with 12 bases between them. The CDR3 consists of 14 residues. Germline V gives CDR1 SNHLY, CDR2 FYNNEI.

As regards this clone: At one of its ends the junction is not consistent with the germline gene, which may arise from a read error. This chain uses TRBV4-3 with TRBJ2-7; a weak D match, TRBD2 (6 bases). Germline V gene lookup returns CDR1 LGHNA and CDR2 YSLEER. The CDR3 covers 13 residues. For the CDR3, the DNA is TGCGCCAACAGCCTAGGGACTTCCTACGAGCAGTACTTC. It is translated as CANSLGTSYEQYF.

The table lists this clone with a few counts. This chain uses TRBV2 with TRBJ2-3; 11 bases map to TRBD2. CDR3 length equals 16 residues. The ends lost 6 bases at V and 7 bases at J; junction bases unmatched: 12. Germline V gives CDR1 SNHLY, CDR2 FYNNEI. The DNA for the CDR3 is TGTGCCAGCAGAGACCTTAGCGGGAGGGTCCCCAATACGCAGTATTTT. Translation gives CASRDLSGRVPNTQYF.

CDR3: CASSSPGGRISGNTIYF. The CDR3 DNA follows: TGTGCCAGCAGTTCCCCCGGGGGGCGAATCTCTGGAAACACCATATATTTT. The chain carries TRBV28 and TRBJ1-3; tentative D call: TRBD1 (6 bases). The CDR3 length is 17 residues. Germline V gene sequence: CDR1 MDHEN, CDR2 SYDVKM. Trimming took off 4 bases at V and 0 bases at J, with 16 bases between the two ends.

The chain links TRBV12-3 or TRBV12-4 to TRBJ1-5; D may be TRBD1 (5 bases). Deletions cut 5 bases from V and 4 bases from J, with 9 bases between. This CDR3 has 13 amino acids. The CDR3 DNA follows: TGTGCCAGCAGTATAGGGGCGAATCAGCCCCAGCATTTT. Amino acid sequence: CASSIGANQPQHF.

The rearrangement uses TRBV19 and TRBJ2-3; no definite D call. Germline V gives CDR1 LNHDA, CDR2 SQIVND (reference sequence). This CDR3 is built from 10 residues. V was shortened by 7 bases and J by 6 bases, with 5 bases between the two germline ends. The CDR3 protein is CASTGDTQYF. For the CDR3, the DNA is TGTGCCAGTACCGGGGATACGCAGTATTTT. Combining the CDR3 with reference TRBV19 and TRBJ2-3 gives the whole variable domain DGGITQSPKYLFRKEGQNVTLSCEQNLNHDAMYWYRQDPGQGLRLIYYSQIVNDFQKGDIAEGYSVSREKKESFPLTVTSAQKNPTAFYLCASTGDTQYFGPGTRLTVL.

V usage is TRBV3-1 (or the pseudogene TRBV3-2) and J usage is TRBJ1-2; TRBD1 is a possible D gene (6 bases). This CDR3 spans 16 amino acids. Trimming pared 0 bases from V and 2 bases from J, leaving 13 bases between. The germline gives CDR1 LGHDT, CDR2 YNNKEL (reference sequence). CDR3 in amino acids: CASSQDQATGNYGYTF. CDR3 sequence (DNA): TGTGCCAGCAGCCAAGATCAGGCTACAGGGAACTATGGCTACACCTTC.

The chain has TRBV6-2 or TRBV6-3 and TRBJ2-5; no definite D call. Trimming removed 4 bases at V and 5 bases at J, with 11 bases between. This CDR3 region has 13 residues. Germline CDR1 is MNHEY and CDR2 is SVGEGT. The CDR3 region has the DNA TGTGCCAGCAGTTGGGTGCAGAGGGAGACCCAGTACTTC. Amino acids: CASSWVQRETQYF.

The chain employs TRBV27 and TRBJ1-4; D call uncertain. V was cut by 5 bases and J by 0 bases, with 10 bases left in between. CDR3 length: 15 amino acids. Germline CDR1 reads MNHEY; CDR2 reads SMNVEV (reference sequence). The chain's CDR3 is CASSPYSATNEKLFF. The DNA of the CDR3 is TGTGCCAGCAGTCCCTACTCTGCAACTAATGAAAAACTGTTTTTT.

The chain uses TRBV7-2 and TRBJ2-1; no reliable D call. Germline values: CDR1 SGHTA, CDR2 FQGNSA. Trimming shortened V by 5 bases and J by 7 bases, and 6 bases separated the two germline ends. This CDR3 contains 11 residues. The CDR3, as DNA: TGTGCCAGCAGCGACTGGAATGAGCAGTTCTTC. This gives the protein CASSDWNEQFF. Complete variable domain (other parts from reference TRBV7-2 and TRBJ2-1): GAGVSQSPSNKVTEKGKDVELRCDPISGHTALYWYRQSLGQGLEFLIYFQGNSAPDKSGLPSDRFSAERTGGSVSTLTIQRTQQEDSAVYLCASSDWNEQFFGPGTRLTVL.

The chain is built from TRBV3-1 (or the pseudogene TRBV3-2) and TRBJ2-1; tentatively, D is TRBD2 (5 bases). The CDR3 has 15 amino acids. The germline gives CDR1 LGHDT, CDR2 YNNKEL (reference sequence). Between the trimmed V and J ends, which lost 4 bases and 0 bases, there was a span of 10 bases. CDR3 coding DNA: TGTGCCAGCAGCCCGCAGCGGAGCTCCTACAATGAGCAGTTCTTC. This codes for CASSPQRSSYNEQFF.

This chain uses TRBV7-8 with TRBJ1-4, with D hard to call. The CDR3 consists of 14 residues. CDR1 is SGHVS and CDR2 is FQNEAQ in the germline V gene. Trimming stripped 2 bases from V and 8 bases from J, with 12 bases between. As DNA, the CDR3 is TGTGCCAGCAGCTTACGGGGAGGGATGGAAAAACTGTTTTTT. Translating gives CASSLRGGMEKLFF.

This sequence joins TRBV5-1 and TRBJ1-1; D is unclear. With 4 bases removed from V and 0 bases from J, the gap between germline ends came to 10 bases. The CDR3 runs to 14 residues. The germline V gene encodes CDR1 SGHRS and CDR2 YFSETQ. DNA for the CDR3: TGCGCCAGCAGCCCCCGAGCTATGAACACTGAAGCTTTCTTT. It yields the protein CASSPRAMNTEAFF.

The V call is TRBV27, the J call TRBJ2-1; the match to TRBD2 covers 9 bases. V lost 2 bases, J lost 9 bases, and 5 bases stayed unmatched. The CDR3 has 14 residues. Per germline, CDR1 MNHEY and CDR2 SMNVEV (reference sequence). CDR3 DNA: TGTGCCAGCAGTTTAGTAGCGGGAGTGGCTGAGCAGTTCTTC. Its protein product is CASSLVAGVAEQFF.

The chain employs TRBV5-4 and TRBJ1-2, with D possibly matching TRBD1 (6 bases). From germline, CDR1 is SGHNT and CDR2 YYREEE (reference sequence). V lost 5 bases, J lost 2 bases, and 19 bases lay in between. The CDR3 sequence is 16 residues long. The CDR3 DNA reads TGTGCCAGCAGACCGGAGGCACAGGGCCAAAACTATGGCTACACCTTC. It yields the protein CASRPEAQGQNYGYTF. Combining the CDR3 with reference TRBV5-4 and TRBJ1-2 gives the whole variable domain ETGVTQSPTHLIKTRGQQVTLRCSSQSGHNTVSWYQQALGQGPQFIFQYYREEENGRGNFPPRFSGLQFPNYSSELNVNALELDDSALYLCASRPEAQGQNYGYTFGSGTRLTVV.

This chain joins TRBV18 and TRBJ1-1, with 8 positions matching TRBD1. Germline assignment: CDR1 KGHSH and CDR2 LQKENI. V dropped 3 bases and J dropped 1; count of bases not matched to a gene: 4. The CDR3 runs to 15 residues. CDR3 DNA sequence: TGTGCCAGCTCACCCCGACAGGGGCGGAACACTGAAGCTTTCTTT. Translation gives CASSPRQGRNTEAFF. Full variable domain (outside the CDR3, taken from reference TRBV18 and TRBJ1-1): NAGVMQNPRHLVRRRGQEARLRCSPMKGHSHVYWYRQLPEEGLKFMVYLQKENIIDESGMPKERFSAEFPKEGPSILRIQQVVRGDSAAYFCASSPRQGRNTEAFFGQGTRLTVV.

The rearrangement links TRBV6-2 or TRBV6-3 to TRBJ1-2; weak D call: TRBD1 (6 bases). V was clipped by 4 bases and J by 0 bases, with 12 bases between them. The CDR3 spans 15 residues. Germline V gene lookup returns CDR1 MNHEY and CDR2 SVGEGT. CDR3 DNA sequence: TGTGCCAGCAGTTCGTACAGGGAAGCTAACTATGGCTACACCTTC. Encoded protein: CASSSYREANYGYTF.

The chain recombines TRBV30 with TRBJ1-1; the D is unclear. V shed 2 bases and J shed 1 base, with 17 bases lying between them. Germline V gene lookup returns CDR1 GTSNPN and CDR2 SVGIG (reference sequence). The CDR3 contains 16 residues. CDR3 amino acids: CAWSPKYSSWNTEAFF. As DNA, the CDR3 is TGTGCCTGGAGTCCCAAATACAGCTCATGGAACACTGAAGCTTTCTTT.

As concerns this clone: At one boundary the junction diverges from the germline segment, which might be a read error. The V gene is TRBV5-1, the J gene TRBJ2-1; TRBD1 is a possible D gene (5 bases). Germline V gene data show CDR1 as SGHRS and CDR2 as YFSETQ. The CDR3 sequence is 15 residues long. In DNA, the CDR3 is TGCGCCAGCAGCTTGGAGGGCAGGGTCTACGATGAGCAGTTCTTC. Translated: CASSLEGRVYDEQFF.

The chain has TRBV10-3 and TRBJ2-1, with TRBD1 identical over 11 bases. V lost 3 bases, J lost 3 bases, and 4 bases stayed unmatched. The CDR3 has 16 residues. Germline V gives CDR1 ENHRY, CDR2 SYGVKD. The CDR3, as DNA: TGTGCCATCAGTGAAGGCGGGACAGGGGGCTACAATGAGCAGTTCTTC. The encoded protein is CAISEGGTGGYNEQFF.